This T cell receptor beta chain was found in a study of T-cell reconstitution after alpha-beta-depleted transplantation in children. For TCRbeta, the library was prepared with unique molecular identifiers. MiXCR, run by TCRdb on the PCR reads, gives a single entry per CDR3 protein. The table lists hundreds of thousands of distinct CDR3 sequences, 15% to 20% of them singletons. This CDR3 region has 13 residues. Germline V CDR1 and CDR2: SGHRS, YFSETQ. This clonotype was counted ten times or more. A junction boundary mismatches the germline segment, possibly from a read error. Sequenced material: PBMCs from the stem cell graft donor, taken from the stem cell graft. This TCR derives from a human donor who donated a stem cell graft to a child with acute lymphoblastic leukemia. This rearrangement joins TRBV5-1 to TRBJ1-2; D remains unclear. The CDR3 bases are TGTGCCAGCAGCCTGGACGGAAACTATGGCTACACCTTC. Residues: CASSLDGNYGYTF.